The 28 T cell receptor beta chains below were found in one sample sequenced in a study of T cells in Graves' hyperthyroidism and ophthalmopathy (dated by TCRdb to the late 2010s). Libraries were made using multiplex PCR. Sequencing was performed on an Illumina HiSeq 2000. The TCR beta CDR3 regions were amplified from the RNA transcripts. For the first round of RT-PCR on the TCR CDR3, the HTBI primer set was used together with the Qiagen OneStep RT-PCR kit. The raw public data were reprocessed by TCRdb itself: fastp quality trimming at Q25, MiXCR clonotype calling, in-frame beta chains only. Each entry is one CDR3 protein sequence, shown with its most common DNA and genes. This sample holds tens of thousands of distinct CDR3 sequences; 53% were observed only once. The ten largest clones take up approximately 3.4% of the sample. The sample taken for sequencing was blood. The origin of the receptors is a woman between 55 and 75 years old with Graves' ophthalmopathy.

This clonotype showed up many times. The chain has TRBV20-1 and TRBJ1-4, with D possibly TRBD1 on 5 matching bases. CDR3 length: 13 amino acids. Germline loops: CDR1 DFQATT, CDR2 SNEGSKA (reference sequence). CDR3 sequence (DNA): TGCAGCTCGGGACTTGCAACTAATGAAAAACTGTTTTTT. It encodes CSSGLATNEKLFF.

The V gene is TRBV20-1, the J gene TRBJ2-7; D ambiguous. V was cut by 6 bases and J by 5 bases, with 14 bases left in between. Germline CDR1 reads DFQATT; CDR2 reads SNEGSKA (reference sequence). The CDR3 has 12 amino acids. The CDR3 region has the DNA TGCAGTGCCCCGTGGGCAGTTAACGAGCAGTACTTC. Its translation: CSAPWAVNEQYF.

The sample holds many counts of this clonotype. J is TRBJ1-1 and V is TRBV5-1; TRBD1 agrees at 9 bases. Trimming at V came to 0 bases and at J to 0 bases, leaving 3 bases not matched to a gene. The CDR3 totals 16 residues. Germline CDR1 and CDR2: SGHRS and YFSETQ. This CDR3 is CASSLDGTGLNTEAFF. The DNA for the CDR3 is TGCGCCAGCAGCTTGGATGGGACAGGGTTGAACACTGAAGCTTTCTTT.

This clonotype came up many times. The CDR3 spells CASSMGWEQYF. The CDR3, as DNA: TGTGCCAGCAGCATGGGATGGGAGCAGTACTTC. The chain couples TRBV11-2 to TRBJ2-7; D is unclear. CDR1 is SGHAT, CDR2 FQNNGV, per germline. V shed 5 bases and J shed 7 bases, with 9 bases lying between them. CDR3 length: 11 amino acids.

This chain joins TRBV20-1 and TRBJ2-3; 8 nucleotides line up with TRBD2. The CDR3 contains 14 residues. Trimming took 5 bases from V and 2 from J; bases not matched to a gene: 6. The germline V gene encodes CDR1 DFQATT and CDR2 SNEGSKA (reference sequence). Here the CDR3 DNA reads TGCAGTGCTCCGAGCGGGAGAGACACAGATACGCAGTATTTT. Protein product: CSAPSGRDTDTQYF.

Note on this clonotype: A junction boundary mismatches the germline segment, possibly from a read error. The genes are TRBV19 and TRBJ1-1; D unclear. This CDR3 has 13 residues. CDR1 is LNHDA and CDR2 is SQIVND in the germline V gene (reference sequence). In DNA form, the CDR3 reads TGTGCCAGTAGAGGTGGTGGAAACAATGAAGCTTTCTTT. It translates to CASRGGGNNEAFF.

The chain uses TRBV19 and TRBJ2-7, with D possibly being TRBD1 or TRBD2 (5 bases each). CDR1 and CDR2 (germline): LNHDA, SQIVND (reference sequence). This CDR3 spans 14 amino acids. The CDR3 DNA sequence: TGTACTGGGGGTGCACCTCCGTGCTCCTACGAGCAGTACTTC. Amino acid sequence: CTGGAPPCSYEQYF.

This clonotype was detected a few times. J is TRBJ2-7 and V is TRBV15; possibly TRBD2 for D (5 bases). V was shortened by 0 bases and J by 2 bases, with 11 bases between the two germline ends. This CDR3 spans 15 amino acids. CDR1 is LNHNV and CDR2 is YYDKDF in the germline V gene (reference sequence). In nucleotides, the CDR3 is TGTGCCACCAGCAGAGATTCGGGGTCCCCCTACGAGCAGTACTTC. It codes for CATSRDSGSPYEQYF.

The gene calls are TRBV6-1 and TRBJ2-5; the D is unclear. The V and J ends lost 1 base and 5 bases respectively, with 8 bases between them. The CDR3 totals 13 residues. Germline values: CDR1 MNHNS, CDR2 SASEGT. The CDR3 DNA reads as TGTGCCAGCAGTGAAGTGGGGTTGGAGACCCAGTACTTC. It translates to CASSEVGLETQYF.

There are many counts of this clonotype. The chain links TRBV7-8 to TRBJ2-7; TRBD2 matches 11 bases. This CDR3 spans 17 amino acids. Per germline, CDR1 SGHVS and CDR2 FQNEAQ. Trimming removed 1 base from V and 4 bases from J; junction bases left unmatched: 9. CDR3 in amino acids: CASSLDASGRIYYEQYF. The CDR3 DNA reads TGTGCCAGCAGCTTAGACGCTAGCGGGAGGATCTATTACGAGCAGTACTTC. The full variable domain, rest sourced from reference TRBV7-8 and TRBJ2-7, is GAGVSQSPRYKVAKRGQDVALRCDPISGHVSLFWYQQALGQGPEFLTYFQNEAQLDKSGLPSDRFFAERPEGSVSTLKIQRTQQEDSAVYLCASSLDASGRIYYEQYFGPGTRLTVT.

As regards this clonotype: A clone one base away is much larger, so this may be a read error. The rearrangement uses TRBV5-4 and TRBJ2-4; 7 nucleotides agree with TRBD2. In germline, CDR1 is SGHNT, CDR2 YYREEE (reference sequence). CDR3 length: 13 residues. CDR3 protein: CTSSPTSRDIQYF. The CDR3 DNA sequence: TGTACCAGCAGCCCGACTAGCCGGGACATTCAGTACTTC.

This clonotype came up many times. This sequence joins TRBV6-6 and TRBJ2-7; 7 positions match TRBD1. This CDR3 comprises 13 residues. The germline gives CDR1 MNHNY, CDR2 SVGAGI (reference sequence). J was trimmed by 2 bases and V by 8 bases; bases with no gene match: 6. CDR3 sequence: CASGRDRTYEQYF. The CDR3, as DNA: TGTGCCAGCGGCAGGGACAGAACCTACGAGCAGTACTTC.

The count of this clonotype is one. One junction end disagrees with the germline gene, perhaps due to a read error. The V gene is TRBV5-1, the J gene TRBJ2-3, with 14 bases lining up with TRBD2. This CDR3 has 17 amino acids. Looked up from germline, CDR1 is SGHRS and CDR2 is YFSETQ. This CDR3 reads CASSRWGLAGVADTQCF. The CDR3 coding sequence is TGCGCCAGCAGCCGCTGGGGACTAGCGGGAGTGGCAGATACGCAGTGTTTT.

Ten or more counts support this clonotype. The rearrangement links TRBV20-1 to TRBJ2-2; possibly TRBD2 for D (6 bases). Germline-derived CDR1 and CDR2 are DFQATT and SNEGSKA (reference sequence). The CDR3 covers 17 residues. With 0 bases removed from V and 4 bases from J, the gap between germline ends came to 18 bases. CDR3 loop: CSARDLRAGSGTGELFF. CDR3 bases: TGCAGTGCTAGAGATCTCAGGGCGGGGAGTGGCACCGGGGAGCTGTTTTTT.

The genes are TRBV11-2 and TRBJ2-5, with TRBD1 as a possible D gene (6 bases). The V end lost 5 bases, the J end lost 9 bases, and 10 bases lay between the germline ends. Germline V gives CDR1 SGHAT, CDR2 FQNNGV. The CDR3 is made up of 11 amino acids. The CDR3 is CASSREGAQYF. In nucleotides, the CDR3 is TGTGCCAGCAGCCGCGAGGGGGCCCAGTACTTC.

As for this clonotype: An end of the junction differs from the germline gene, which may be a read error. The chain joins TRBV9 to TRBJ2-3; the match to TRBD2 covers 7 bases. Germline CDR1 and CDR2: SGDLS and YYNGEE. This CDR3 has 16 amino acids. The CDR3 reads CDSSLSGAGVADTQYF. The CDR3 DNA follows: TGTGACAGCAGCTTAAGTGGGGCGGGGGTAGCAGATACGCAGTATTTT.

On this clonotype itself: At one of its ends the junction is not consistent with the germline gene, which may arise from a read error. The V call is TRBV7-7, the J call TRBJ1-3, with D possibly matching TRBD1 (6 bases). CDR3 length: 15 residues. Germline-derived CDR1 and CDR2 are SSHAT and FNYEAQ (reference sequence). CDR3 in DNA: TGTGCTAGCAGCCCCGGGGCAGGGGACGGAAACACCATATATTTT. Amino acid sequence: CASSPGAGDGNTIYF.

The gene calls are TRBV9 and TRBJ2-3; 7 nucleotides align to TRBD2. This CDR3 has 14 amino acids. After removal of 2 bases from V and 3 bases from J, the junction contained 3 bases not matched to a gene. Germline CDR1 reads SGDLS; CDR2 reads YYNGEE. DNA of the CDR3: TGTGCCAGCAGCGTGGGGGGGGTTACAGATACGCAGTATTTT. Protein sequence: CASSVGGVTDTQYF.

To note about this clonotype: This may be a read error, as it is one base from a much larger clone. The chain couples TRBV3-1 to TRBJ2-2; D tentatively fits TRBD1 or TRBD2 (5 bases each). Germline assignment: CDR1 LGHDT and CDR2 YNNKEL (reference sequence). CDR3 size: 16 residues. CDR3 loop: CASSQPGTQNSGELFF. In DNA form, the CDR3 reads TGTGCCAGCAGCCAACCCGGGACCCAGAACTCCGGGGAGCTGTTTTTT.

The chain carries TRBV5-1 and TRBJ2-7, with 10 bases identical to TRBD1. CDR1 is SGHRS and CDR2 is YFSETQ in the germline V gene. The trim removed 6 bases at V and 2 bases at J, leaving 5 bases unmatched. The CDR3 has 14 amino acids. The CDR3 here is CASTGTGDAYEQYF. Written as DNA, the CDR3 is TGCGCCAGCACCGGGACAGGGGACGCCTACGAGCAGTACTTC.

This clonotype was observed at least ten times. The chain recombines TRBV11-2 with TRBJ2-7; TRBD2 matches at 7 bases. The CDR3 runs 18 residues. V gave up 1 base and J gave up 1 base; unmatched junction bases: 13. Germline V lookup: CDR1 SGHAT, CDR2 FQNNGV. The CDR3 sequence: CASSLAPPWSGGSYEQYF. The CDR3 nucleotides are TGTGCCAGCAGCTTAGCCCCCCCTTGGTCGGGAGGTTCCTACGAGCAGTACTTC.

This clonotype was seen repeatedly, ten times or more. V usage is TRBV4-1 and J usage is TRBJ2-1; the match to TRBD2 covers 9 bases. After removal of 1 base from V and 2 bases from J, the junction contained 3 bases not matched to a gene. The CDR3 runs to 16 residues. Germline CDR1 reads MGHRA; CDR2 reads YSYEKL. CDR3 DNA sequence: TGCGCCAGCAGCCAAGGCGGGGGGGTACCCTACAATGAGCAGTTCTTC. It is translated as CASSQGGGVPYNEQFF.

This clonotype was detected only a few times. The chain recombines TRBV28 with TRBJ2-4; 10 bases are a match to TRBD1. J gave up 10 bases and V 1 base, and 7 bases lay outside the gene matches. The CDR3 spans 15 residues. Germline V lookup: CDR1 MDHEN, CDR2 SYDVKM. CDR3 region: CASSLSTTGGSIQYF. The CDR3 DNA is TGTGCCAGCAGTTTATCGACGACAGGGGGCAGTATTCAGTACTTC.

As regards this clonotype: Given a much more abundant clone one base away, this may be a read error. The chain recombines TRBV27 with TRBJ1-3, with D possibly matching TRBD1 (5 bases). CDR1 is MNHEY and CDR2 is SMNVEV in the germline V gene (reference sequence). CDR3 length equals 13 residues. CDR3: CASGASSGSTIYF. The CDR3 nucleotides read TGTGCCAGCGGGGCTAGCTCTGGAAGCACCATATATTTT.

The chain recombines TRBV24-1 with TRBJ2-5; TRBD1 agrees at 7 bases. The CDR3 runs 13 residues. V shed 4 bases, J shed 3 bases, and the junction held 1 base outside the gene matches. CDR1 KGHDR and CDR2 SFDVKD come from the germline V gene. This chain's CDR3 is CATSEGTEETQYF. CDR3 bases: TGTGCCACCAGTGAGGGGACAGAAGAGACCCAGTACTTC.

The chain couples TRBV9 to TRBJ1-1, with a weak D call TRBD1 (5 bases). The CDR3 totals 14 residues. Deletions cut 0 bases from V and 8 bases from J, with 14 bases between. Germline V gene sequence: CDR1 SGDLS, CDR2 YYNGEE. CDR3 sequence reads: CASSVGGIGTEAFF. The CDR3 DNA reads TGTGCCAGCAGCGTAGGGGGAATAGGGACGGAAGCTTTCTTT.

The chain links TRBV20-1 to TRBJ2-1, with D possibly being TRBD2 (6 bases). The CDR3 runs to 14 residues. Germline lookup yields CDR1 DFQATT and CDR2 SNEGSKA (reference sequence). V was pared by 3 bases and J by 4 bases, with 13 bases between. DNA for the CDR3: TGCAGTGCTAGGTTTAGCGGAACTTACAATGAGCAGTTCTTC. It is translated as CSARFSGTYNEQFF.

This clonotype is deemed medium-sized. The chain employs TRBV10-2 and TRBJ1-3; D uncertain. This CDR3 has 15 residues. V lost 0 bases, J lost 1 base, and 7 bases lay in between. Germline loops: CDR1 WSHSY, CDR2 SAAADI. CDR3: CASSESPFSGNTIYF. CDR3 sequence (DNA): TGCGCCAGCAGTGAGTCGCCCTTTTCTGGAAACACCATATATTTT.